Presented here are 32 T cell receptor beta chains from one specimen sequenced in a study of T cell responses to AZD1222 COVID-19 vaccine. The protocol was immunoSEQ multiplex PCR, while the TCRdb copy is restricted to in-frame clones and leaves out a portion. The sample records approximately 150,000 clones, approximately 90% being singletons. The sample consisted of peripheral blood, taken 28 days after the second AZD1222 dose. Receptors were obtained from an adult who received the AZD1222 COVID-19 vaccine.

This clone was observed a single time. The chain joins TRBV3-1 (or the pseudogene TRBV3-2) to TRBJ2-5, with 15 bases aligning to TRBD2. CDR3 length: 17 residues. The ends lost 5 bases at V and 5 bases at J; junction bases unmatched: 9. Germline CDR1 reads LGHDT; CDR2 reads YNNKEL (reference sequence). The DNA of the CDR3 is TGTGCCAGCAGCTCGGGACTAGCGGGAGGCGGAAGGGAGACCCAGTACTTC. It is translated as CASSSGLAGGGRETQYF.

The J gene is TRBJ1-5, the V gene TRBV6-4; D gene unclear. Germline loops: CDR1 MRHNA, CDR2 SNTAGT. The CDR3 is 13 residues long. V was shortened by 4 bases and J by 7 bases, with 11 bases between the two germline ends. CDR3 in DNA: TGTGCCAGCAGTGCCGAGGCGTCGCAGCCCCAGCATTTT. It specifies CASSAEASQPQHF.

This clone was observed a single time. Here the CDR3 reads CASSLGPSGIDTQYF. CDR3 sequence (DNA): TGTGCCAGCAGCTTAGGTCCTAGCGGGATAGATACGCAGTATTTT. This chain uses TRBV7-8 with TRBJ2-3, with 9 bases matching TRBD2. Looked up from germline, CDR1 is SGHVS and CDR2 is FQNEAQ. The J segment lost 5 bases and the V segment lost 1 base, leaving 4 bases of the junction unmatched. CDR3 size: 15 residues.

The chain uses TRBV29-1 and TRBJ2-6; the D is unclear. V lost 4 bases to trimming and J lost 0 bases, with 7 bases between them. Germline V gene sequence: CDR1 SQVTM, CDR2 ANQGSEA. This CDR3 contains 14 residues. In DNA, the CDR3 is TGCAGCGTTGCCTCAAGCTCTGGGGCCAACGTCCTGACTTTC. Encoded protein: CSVASSSGANVLTF.

This clone came up once. This chain uses TRBV18 with TRBJ1-1; possible D gene TRBD1, 5 bases. Germline CDR1 and CDR2: KGHSH and LQKENI. V was cut by 1 base and J by 2 bases, with 17 bases left in between. This CDR3 region has 17 residues. The CDR3 nucleotides are TGTGCCAGCTCACCACAGCAGGGCGCTGATAAAAACACTGAAGCTTTCTTT. This sequence encodes CASSPQQGADKNTEAFF. The entire variable domain, with the rest obtained from reference TRBV18 and TRBJ1-1, is as follows: NAGVMQNPRHLVRRRGQEARLRCSPMKGHSHVYWYRQLPEEGLKFMVYLQKENIIDESGMPKERFSAEFPKEGPSILRIQQVVRGDSAAYFCASSPQQGADKNTEAFFGQGTRLTVV.

Concerning this clone: At one end, the junction sequence differs from germline, possibly due to a read error. J is TRBJ1-5 and V is TRBV19; D may be TRBD1 (6 bases). The CDR3 runs 15 residues. From germline, CDR1 is LNHDA and CDR2 SQIVND (reference sequence). The CDR3 sequence is CASSTGTFINQPQHF. The CDR3 region has the DNA TGTGCCAGCAGTACAGGGACCTTCATCAATCAGCCCCAGCATTTT.

V usage is TRBV19 and J usage is TRBJ1-1, with 9 positions matching TRBD1. The J segment lost 5 bases and the V segment lost 4 bases, leaving 8 bases of the junction unmatched. Germline CDR1 and CDR2: LNHDA and SQIVND (reference sequence). The CDR3 totals 15 residues. The CDR3 nucleotides read TGTGCCAGTAGTACCGGGACAGGGCTTCTGACTGAAGCTTTCTTT. Its translation is CASSTGTGLLTEAFF.

This chain joins TRBV6-2 or TRBV6-3 and TRBJ1-2; maybe TRBD1 (6 bases). This CDR3 contains 14 residues. V gave up 2 bases and J gave up 8 bases, with 15 bases separating them. Germline CDR1 is MNHEY and CDR2 is SVGEGT. CDR3 nucleotides: TGTGCCAGCAGTTACGACCAGGGGTCTCGGGGCTACACCTTC. Translating gives CASSYDQGSRGYTF.

V and J are TRBV27 and TRBJ2-7, with TRBD1 matching over 9 bases. CDR1 MNHEY and CDR2 SMNVEV come from the germline V gene (reference sequence). The CDR3 contains 14 residues. The ends lost 3 bases at V and 6 bases at J; junction bases unmatched: 6. Here the CDR3 reads CASSFLGTGTEQYF. Written as DNA, the CDR3 is TGTGCCAGCAGTTTCCTCGGGACAGGGACCGAGCAGTACTTC.

This CDR3 is CASSPESVDTQYF. DNA of the CDR3: TGCGCCAGCAGCCCCGAGAGCGTAGATACGCAGTATTTT. The rearrangement links TRBV4-1 to TRBJ2-3; D uncertain. Germline CDR1 MGHRA, CDR2 YSYEKL. The V end was cut by 4 bases, the J end by 5 bases, with 10 bases between. The CDR3 contains 13 residues.

This clone showed up just once. J is TRBJ1-1 and V is TRBV10-3, with TRBD1 matching over 10 bases. This CDR3 spans 14 amino acids. Germline CDR1 is ENHRY and CDR2 is SYGVKD. With V trimmed by 11 bases and J by 0 bases, 6 bases remained unmatched. This CDR3 is CAARQGAMNTEAFF. The CDR3 region has the DNA TGTGCCGCCAGACAGGGGGCGATGAACACTGAAGCTTTCTTT.

The chain combines TRBV19 with TRBJ1-5; D unclear. Trimming removed 10 bases at V and 0 bases at J, with 13 bases between. The CDR3 contains 14 residues. Germline CDR1 reads LNHDA; CDR2 reads SQIVND (reference sequence). Here the CDR3 DNA reads TGTGCCACCGACTGGGCGGCTAGCAATCAGCCCCAGCATTTT. Protein sequence: CATDWAASNQPQHF.

V gene TRBV5-1 combines with J gene TRBJ2-7; 10 positions agree with TRBD1. Germline loops: CDR1 SGHRS, CDR2 YFSETQ. V was clipped by 2 bases and J by 7 bases; unmatched bases: 6. The CDR3 loop spans 14 amino acids. The CDR3: CASSFGTGEGEQYF. CDR3 in DNA: TGCGCCAGCAGCTTCGGGACAGGGGAGGGGGAGCAGTACTTC.

The chain has TRBV3-1 (or the pseudogene TRBV3-2) and TRBJ2-2; D uncertain. Germline values: CDR1 LGHDT, CDR2 YNNKEL (reference sequence). The ends were cut back, 2 bases at V and 3 bases at J, with 1 base in the middle. There are 12 residues in the CDR3. The CDR3 DNA reads as TGTGCCAGCAGCCAACACACCGGGGAGCTGTTTTTT. This gives the protein CASSQHTGELFF.

The rearrangement uses TRBV7-9 and TRBJ1-2, with 9 bases aligning to TRBD1. Germline V gene sequence: CDR1 SEHNR, CDR2 FQNEAQ (reference sequence). The CDR3 consists of 13 residues. J gave up 6 bases and V 5 bases, and 4 bases lay outside the gene matches. In nucleotides, the CDR3 is TGTGCCAGCAGCGCACAGGGGGCGGATGGCTACACCTTC. Protein sequence: CASSAQGADGYTF. Looking up the rest from reference TRBV7-9 and TRBJ1-2 gives the full variable domain: DTGVSQNPRHKITKRGQNVTFRCDPISEHNRLYWYRQTLGQGPEFLTYFQNEAQLEKSRLLSDRFSAERPKGSFSTLEIQRTEQGDSAMYLCASSAQGADGYTFGSGTRLTVV.

The chain uses TRBV5-6 and TRBJ2-3, with D uncertain. The germline CDR1 and CDR2 sequences are SGHDT and YYEEEE. V lost 3 bases and J lost 1, with 12 bases in between. This CDR3 spans 15 amino acids. The CDR3 sequence: CASSSIRPRTDTQYF. CDR3 nucleotides: TGTGCCAGCAGCTCCATTCGTCCGCGCACAGATACGCAGTATTTT.

The gene calls are TRBV11-2 and TRBJ1-3; no reliable D call. The CDR3 length is 15 residues. Germline values: CDR1 SGHAT, CDR2 FQNNGV. The V end lost 1 base, the J end lost 0 bases, and 7 bases lay between the germline ends. The chain's CDR3 is CASSLVQFSGNTIYF. CDR3 sequence (DNA): TGTGCCAGCAGCTTAGTACAGTTCTCTGGAAACACCATATATTTT.

The chain links TRBV7-9 to TRBJ2-1, with 8 bases matching TRBD2. Germline assignment: CDR1 SEHNR and CDR2 FQNEAQ (reference sequence). The CDR3 totals 15 residues. The trim removed 5 bases at V and 7 bases at J, leaving 10 bases unmatched. The CDR3, as DNA: TGTGCCAGCAGCCCGCCGGGACTAGATTTAAATGAGCAGTTCTTC. It specifies CASSPPGLDLNEQFF.

The chain has TRBV7-8 and TRBJ2-7, with 7 nucleotides matching TRBD2. V dropped 0 bases and J dropped 1; count of bases not matched to a gene: 6. CDR1 SGHVS and CDR2 FQNEAQ come from the germline V gene. The CDR3 runs 16 residues. Here the CDR3 reads CASSLAHSGPSYEQYF. The CDR3 nucleotides are TGTGCCAGCAGCTTAGCGCATAGCGGGCCTTCCTACGAGCAGTACTTC. The variable domain in full, with the rest retrieved from reference TRBV7-8 and TRBJ2-7, is GAGVSQSPRYKVAKRGQDVALRCDPISGHVSLFWYQQALGQGPEFLTYFQNEAQLDKSGLPSDRFFAERPEGSVSTLKIQRTQQEDSAVYLCASSLAHSGPSYEQYFGPGTRLTVT.

This clone came up once. The chain carries TRBV5-1 and TRBJ2-7; 9 bases agree with TRBD1. CDR1 SGHRS and CDR2 YFSETQ come from the germline V gene. This CDR3 spans 15 amino acids. V shed 0 bases and J 3 bases; nucleotides not matched to a gene: 4. The CDR3 region is CASSLDGTGYYEQYF. In nucleotides, the CDR3 is TGCGCCAGCAGCTTGGATGGGACAGGGTACTACGAGCAGTACTTC.

This clone was picked up one time. The V and J genes are TRBV5-1 and TRBJ2-1, with D maybe TRBD1 (5 bases). With 4 bases removed from V and 4 bases from J, the gap between germline ends came to 9 bases. The CDR3 is 13 amino acids. CDR1 SGHRS and CDR2 YFSETQ come from the germline V gene. The CDR3 DNA follows: TGCGCCAGCAGCACAGACAGATACAATGAGCAGTTCTTC. Translation gives CASSTDRYNEQFF.

The chain links TRBV2 to TRBJ1-5; D perhaps matches TRBD1 (5 bases). Germline assignment: CDR1 SNHLY and CDR2 FYNNEI. Trimming cost V 7 bases and J 4 bases, with 11 bases left between them. The CDR3 extends over 13 amino acids. CDR3 residues: CASTPGQNQPQHF. CDR3 nucleotides: TGTGCCAGCACCCCGGGGCAAAATCAGCCCCAGCATTTT.

This chain connects TRBV19 to TRBJ1-5; D possibly corresponds to TRBD1 (5 bases). CDR3 length: 16 residues. Germline assignment: CDR1 LNHDA and CDR2 SQIVND (reference sequence). V was shortened by 4 bases and J by 2 bases, with 15 bases between the two germline ends. Here the CDR3 DNA reads TGTGCCAGTAGTACTTGGGTCGGGGGGGGCAATCAGCCCCAGCATTTT. Translation: CASSTWVGGGNQPQHF. The entire variable domain, with the rest obtained from reference TRBV19 and TRBJ1-5, is as follows: DGGITQSPKYLFRKEGQNVTLSCEQNLNHDAMYWYRQDPGQGLRLIYYSQIVNDFQKGDIAEGYSVSREKKESFPLTVTSAQKNPTAFYLCASSTWVGGGNQPQHFGDGTRLSIL.

The genes are TRBV9 and TRBJ2-5; possibly TRBD1 for D (5 bases). Deletions cut 0 bases from V and 4 bases from J, with 10 bases between. This CDR3 is 14 amino acids long. Germline loops: CDR1 SGDLS, CDR2 YYNGEE. This CDR3 is CASSVEGLGETQYF. The CDR3 bases are TGTGCCAGCAGCGTAGAGGGGTTGGGAGAGACCCAGTACTTC.

The V gene is TRBV19, the J gene TRBJ2-3; 8 nucleotides match TRBD2. The CDR3 consists of 15 residues. Looked up from germline, CDR1 is LNHDA and CDR2 is SQIVND (reference sequence). Trimming removed 3 bases from V and 0 bases from J; junction bases left unmatched: 2. CDR3 sequence (DNA): TGTGCCAGTAGTATGGGACTAGTAAGCACAGATACGCAGTATTTT. Encoded protein: CASSMGLVSTDTQYF. Variable domain in full (rest from reference TRBV19 and TRBJ2-3): DGGITQSPKYLFRKEGQNVTLSCEQNLNHDAMYWYRQDPGQGLRLIYYSQIVNDFQKGDIAEGYSVSREKKESFPLTVTSAQKNPTAFYLCASSMGLVSTDTQYFGPGTRLTVL.

The CDR3: CAWIGMNTEAFF. The CDR3 DNA sequence: TGTGCCTGGATAGGGATGAACACTGAAGCTTTCTTT. The chain carries TRBV30 and TRBJ1-1; D remains unclear. Trimming shortened V by 4 bases and J by 0 bases, and 6 bases separated the two germline ends. The CDR3 length is 12 residues. Germline V gives CDR1 GTSNPN, CDR2 SVGIG (reference sequence).

This chain connects TRBV28 to TRBJ2-5; 8 nucleotides align to TRBD1. The CDR3 is 14 amino acids. J gave up 3 bases and V 8 bases, and 8 bases lay outside the gene matches. Germline V lookup: CDR1 MDHEN, CDR2 SYDVKM. This chain's CDR3 is CASCTTTGEETQYF. As DNA, the CDR3 is TGTGCCAGCTGTACAACGACAGGGGAAGAGACCCAGTACTTC.

This clone was detected only a few times. V and J are TRBV30 and TRBJ2-7; 7 bases are a match to TRBD2. The length of the CDR3 is 15 residues. J gave up 1 base and V 3 bases, and 9 bases lay outside the gene matches. CDR1 is GTSNPN and CDR2 is SVGIG in the germline V gene (reference sequence). DNA of the CDR3: TGTGCCTGGAGGAGATGGGGGGGGAGGTCCTACGAGCAGTACTTC. Its translation: CAWRRWGGRSYEQYF.

The gene calls are TRBV5-6 and TRBJ2-3, with TRBD2 matching 10 bases. There are 17 residues in the CDR3. The V gene's germline CDR1 is SGHDT and CDR2 YYEEEE. V shed 0 bases and J 0 bases; nucleotides not matched to a gene: 4. CDR3 loop: CASSLGAGGSSTDTQYF. Written as DNA, the CDR3 is TGTGCCAGCAGCTTGGGAGCGGGAGGGTCTAGCACAGATACGCAGTATTTT.

This clone appeared a single time. The V gene is TRBV6-6, the J gene TRBJ1-2; no clear D gene. Germline V gene lookup returns CDR1 MNHNY and CDR2 SVGAGI (reference sequence). The CDR3 runs 15 residues. Trimming stripped 4 bases from V and 1 base from J, with 13 bases between. The DNA of the CDR3 is TGTGCCAGCAGTTTAATGGACCGCGATAACTATGGCTACACCTTC. Translation gives CASSLMDRDNYGYTF.

The chain couples TRBV4-3 to TRBJ2-2; D gene uncertain. Germline-derived CDR1 and CDR2 are LGHNA and YSLEER. This CDR3 has 14 amino acids. The V and J ends lost 1 base and 4 bases respectively, with 7 bases between them. The CDR3 sequence: CASSQVWGTGELFF. The CDR3 DNA reads as TGCGCCAGCAGCCAAGTCTGGGGCACCGGGGAGCTGTTTTTT.

This clone was found once. This sequence joins TRBV7-8 and TRBJ1-5; D is uncertain. The V end was cut by 0 bases, the J end by 1 base, with 7 bases between. This CDR3 has 15 residues. Germline assignment: CDR1 SGHVS and CDR2 FQNEAQ. The CDR3 DNA reads TGTGCCAGCAGCTTAGCATTGCAAAGCAATCAGCCCCAGCATTTT. Protein sequence: CASSLALQSNQPQHF.